The source of this T cell receptor (beta chain) is a study of T cell responses to AZD1222 COVID-19 vaccine. The data were produced by immunoSEQ multiplex PCR, yet TCRdb's version contains in-frame clones alone and is incomplete. Of 94,000 or so clones in the sample, under 90% were seen once. In this sample, this clone turned up once. The antigen remains undetermined. Study-level results: White British donors predominated, females outnumbered males, and clonal diversity was possibly underestimated.

The CDR3 consists of 16 residues. Germline loops: CDR1 MNHEY, CDR2 SMNVEV (reference sequence). Trimming shortened V by 3 bases and J by 11 bases, and 24 bases separated the two germline ends. This receptor was taken from an adult in good health. Material: peripheral blood, obtained on day 0 of AZD1222 vaccination. This rearrangement joins TRBV27 to TRBJ2-3, with D perhaps given as TRBD1 or TRBD2 (5 bases each). CDR3 residues: CASSLVGVRAHGVQYF. CDR3 in DNA: TGTGCCAGCAGTTTGGTGGGGGTAAGAGCCCATGGCGTGCAGTATTTT.